The clone carrying this T cell receptor beta chain was recorded a few times. The data belong to a study of patients and donors after allogeneic stem cell transplantation. TCRdb re-called the RT-PCR reads with MiXCR, one entry per CDR3 protein. The sample records about 110,000 distinct CDR3 sequences, around 35% being singletons. CDR3 length equals 14 residues. CDR1 and CDR2 from the germline V gene are SQVTM and ANQGSEA. V was cut by 5 bases and J by 0 bases, with 12 bases left in between. Sequencing was performed on blood, either unsorted or a sorted T cell fraction (not recorded which). V and J are TRBV29-1 and TRBJ2-3; possibly TRBD2 for D (6 bases). The sequence derives from a human donor who was either an allogeneic HSCT recipient or a stem cell or donor lymphocyte infusion donor (not recorded which). It is not recorded whose cells these are; they may come from a transplant donor. In DNA, the CDR3 is TGCAGCGTTCCCCCGGAGGGGAGCACAGATACGCAGTATTTT. Protein product: CSVPPEGSTDTQYF.